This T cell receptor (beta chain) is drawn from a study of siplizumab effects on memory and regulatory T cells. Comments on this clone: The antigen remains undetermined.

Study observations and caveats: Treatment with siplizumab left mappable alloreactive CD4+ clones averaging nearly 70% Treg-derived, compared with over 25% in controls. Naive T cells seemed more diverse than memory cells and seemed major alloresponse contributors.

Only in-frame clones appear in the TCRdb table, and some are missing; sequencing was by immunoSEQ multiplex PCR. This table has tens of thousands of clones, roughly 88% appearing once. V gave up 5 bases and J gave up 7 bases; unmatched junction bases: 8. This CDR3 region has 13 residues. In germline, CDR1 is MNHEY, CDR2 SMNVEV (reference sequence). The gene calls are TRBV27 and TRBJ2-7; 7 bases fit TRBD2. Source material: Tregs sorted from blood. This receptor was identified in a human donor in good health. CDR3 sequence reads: CASSQRGNREQYF. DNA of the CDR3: TGTGCCAGCAGTCAGCGGGGAAACAGGGAGCAGTACTTC.